Described below is a single T cell receptor beta chain sequence and its context. Deep-level running was used for the assay. The data were produced by immunoSEQ multiplex PCR, yet TCRdb's version contains in-frame clones alone and is incomplete. Here the sample spans hundreds of thousands of clones, approximately 97% being singletons. The source of the sample is a study of shared clonotypes between healthy human individuals. CD4+ cells underwent separation, giving CD45RA+ naive and CD45RA-negative memory subsets. The CDR3 runs to 14 residues. Germline values: CDR1 SQVTM, CDR2 ANQGSEA. With V trimmed by 4 bases and J by 8 bases, 6 bases remained unmatched.

The material sequenced was naive CD4+ T cells sorted from blood. This sample's subset: CD45RA+ positively selected. The V and J genes are TRBV29-1 and TRBJ2-3, with 13 bases fitting TRBD2. This receptor was obtained from a woman aged 30 to 39 in good health. For the CDR3, the DNA is TGCAGCGTTGGGACTAGCGGGAGATTCGTTACGCAGTATTTT. Protein sequence: CSVGTSGRFVTQYF.